This TCR beta chain is drawn from a study of beta chain features in type 1 diabetes. Every isolated RNA sample was fully reverse transcribed, so sequencing captured expressed TCRB transcripts. Read counts averaged approximately 3.3 million for samples of naive, central memory and regulatory T cells. The method was immunoSEQ multiplex PCR; TCRdb's version includes in-frame clones alone and lacks a portion of them. The sample carries over 150,000 clones, about a tenth recorded once. For this clone: The target antigen is unknown.

Whole-study results and caveats: TCRB CDR3s from Type 1 diabetes patients were moderately but significantly shorter in all four CD4+ subsets.

The collection from each donor was one heparinised blood draw averaging about 116 mL. Purity exceeding 95% was reached by all sorted populations. The sequence derives from a young man with type 1 diabetes. The sample was central memory CD4+ T cells from blood.

The CDR3, as DNA: TGTGCCAGCAGTAGCGGGAGCCCCGGTTATGAGCAGTTCTTC. Residues: CASSSGSPGYEQFF. V usage is TRBV25-1 and J usage is TRBJ2-1; 8 bases agree with TRBD2. The germline CDR1 and CDR2 sequences are MGHDK and SYGVNS. V gave up 5 bases and J gave up 8 bases; unmatched junction bases: 8. The CDR3 runs to 14 residues.